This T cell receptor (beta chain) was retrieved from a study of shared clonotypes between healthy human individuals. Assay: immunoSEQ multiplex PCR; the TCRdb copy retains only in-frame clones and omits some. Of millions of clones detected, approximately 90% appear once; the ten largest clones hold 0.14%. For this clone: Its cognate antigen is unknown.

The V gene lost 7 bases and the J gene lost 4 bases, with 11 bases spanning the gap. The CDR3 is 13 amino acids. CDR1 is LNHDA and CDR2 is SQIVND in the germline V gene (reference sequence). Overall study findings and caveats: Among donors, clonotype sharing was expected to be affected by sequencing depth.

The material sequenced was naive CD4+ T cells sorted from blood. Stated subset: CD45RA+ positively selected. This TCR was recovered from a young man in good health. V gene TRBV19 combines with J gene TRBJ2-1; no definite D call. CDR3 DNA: TGTGCCAGTACTGATCTGAGGTACAATGAGCAGTTCTTC. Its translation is CASTDLRYNEQFF.